This T cell receptor beta chain originates from a study of T cells after yellow fever vaccination. Via MiXCR, TCRdb re-called the 5' RACE reads, giving one row per CDR3 protein. Here the sample spans 100,000 to 150,000 distinct CDR3 sequences, roughly 9% being singletons. Trimming took 7 bases from V and 0 from J, leaving 13 bases between them. From germline, CDR1 is MNHEY and CDR2 SVGEGT. The CDR3 consists of 15 residues. The sample in question was CD8+ T cells sorted from PBMCs, obtained on the day of the yellow fever booster vaccination. The sequence came from a man aged 18 to 35 who received the YFV17D yellow fever vaccine. The chain joins TRBV6-2 or TRBV6-3 to TRBJ2-1; tentative D call: TRBD2 (5 bases). The CDR3 DNA reads as TGTGCCAGCAAGTTAGTAGGGAGCTCCTACAATGAGCAGTTCTTC. This codes for CASKLVGSSYNEQFF.